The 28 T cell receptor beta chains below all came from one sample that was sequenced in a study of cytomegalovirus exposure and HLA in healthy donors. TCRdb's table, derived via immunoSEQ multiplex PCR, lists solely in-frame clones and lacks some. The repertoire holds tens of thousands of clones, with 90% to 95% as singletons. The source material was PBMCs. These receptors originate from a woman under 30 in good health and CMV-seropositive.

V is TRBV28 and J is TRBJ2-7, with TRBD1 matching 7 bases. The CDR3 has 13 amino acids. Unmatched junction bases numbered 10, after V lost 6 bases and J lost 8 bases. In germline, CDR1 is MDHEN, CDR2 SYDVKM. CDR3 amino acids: CASSRQGLGKQYF. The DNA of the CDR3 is TGTGCCAGCAGCCGACAGGGATTGGGTAAGCAGTACTTC.

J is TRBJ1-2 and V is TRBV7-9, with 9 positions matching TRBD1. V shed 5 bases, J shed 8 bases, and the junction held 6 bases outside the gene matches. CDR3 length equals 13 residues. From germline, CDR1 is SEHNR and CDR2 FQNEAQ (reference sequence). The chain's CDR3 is CASSPGQGHGYTF. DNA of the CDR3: TGTGCCAGCAGCCCCGGACAGGGGCACGGCTACACCTTC. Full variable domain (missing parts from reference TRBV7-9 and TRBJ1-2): DTGVSQNPRHKITKRGQNVTFRCDPISEHNRLYWYRQTLGQGPEFLTYFQNEAQLEKSRLLSDRFSAERPKGSFSTLEIQRTEQGDSAMYLCASSPGQGHGYTFGSGTRLTVV.

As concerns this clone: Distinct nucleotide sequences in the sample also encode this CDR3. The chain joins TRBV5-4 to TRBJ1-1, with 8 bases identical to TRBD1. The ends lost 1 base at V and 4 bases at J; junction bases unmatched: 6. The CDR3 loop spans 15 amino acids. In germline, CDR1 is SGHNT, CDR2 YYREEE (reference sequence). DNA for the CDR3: TGTGCCAGCAGCTTGCAGCAGGGGGCGGCCACTGAAGCTTTCTTT. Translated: CASSLQQGAATEAFF.

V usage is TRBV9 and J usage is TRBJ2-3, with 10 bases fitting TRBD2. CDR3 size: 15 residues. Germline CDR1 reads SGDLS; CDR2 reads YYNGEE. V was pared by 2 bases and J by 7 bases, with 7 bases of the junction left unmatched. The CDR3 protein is CASSVASGGVNTQYF. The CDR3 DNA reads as TGTGCCAGCAGCGTTGCTAGCGGGGGCGTGAATACGCAGTATTTT.

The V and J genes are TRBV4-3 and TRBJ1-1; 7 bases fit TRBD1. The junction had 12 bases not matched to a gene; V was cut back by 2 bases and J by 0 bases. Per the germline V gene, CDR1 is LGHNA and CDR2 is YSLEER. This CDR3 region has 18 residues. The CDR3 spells CASSQYPGTASLNTEAFF. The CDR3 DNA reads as TGCGCCAGCAGCCAATACCCCGGGACAGCCTCCTTGAACACTGAAGCTTTCTTT.

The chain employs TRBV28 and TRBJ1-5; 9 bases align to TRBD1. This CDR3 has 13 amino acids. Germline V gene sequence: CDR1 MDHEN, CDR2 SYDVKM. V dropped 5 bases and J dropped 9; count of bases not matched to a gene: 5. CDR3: CASSPDRGRPQHF. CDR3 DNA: TGTGCCAGCAGTCCGGACAGGGGAAGGCCCCAGCATTTT.

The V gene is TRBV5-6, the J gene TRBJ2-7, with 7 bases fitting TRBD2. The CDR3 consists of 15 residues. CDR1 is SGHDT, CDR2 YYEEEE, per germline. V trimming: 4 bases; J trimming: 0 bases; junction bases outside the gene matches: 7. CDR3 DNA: TGTGCCAGCAGCATGGGGTCTAGCGGCTCCTACGAGCAGTACTTC. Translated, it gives CASSMGSSGSYEQYF.

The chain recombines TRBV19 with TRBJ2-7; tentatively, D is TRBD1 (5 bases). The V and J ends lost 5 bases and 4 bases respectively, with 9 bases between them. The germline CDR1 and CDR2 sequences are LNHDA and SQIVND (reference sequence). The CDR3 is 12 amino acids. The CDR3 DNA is TGTGCCAGTAGTGCCCAGGGTTACGAGCAGTACTTC. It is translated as CASSAQGYEQYF.

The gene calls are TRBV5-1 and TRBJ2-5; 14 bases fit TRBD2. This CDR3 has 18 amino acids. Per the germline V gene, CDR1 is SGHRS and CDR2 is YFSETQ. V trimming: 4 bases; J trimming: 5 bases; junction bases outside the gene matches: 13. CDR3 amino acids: CASSIPTSGGALDETQYF. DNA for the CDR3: TGCGCCAGCAGCATACCGACTAGCGGGGGGGCCTTGGACGAGACCCAGTACTTC. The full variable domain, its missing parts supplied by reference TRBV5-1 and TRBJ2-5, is KAGVTQTPRYLIKTRGQQVTLSCSPISGHRSVSWYQQTPGQGLQFLFEYFSETQRNKGNFPGRFSGRQFSNSRSEMNVSTLELGDSALYLCASSIPTSGGALDETQYFGPGTRLLVL.

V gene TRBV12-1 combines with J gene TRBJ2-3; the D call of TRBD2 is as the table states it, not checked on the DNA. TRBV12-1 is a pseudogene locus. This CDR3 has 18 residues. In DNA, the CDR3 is TGTGCCAGCAGCTCGACTAGCGGGAGGACCCCTAGCACAGATACGCAGTATTTT. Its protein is CASSSTSGRTPSTDTQYF.

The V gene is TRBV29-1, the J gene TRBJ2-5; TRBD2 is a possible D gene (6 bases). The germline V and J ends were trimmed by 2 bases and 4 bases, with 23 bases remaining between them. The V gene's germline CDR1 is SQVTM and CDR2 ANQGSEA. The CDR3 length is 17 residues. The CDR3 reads CSVERMGSGPPGETQYF. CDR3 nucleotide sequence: TGCAGCGTTGAAAGAATGGGGAGCGGGCCACCCGGAGAGACCCAGTACTTC.

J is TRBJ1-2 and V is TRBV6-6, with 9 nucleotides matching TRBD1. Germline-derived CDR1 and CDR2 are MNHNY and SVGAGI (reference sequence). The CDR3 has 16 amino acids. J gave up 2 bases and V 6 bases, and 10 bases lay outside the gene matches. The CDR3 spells CASSPSRQGGNYGYTF. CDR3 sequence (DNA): TGTGCCAGCAGCCCATCCCGACAGGGGGGGAACTATGGCTACACCTTC.

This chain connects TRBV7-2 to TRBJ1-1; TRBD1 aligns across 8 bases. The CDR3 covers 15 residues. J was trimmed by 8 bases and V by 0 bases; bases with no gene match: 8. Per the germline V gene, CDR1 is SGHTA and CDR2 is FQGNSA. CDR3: CASSLARTGNLEAFF. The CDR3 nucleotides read TGTGCCAGCAGCTTAGCCCGGACAGGGAACCTCGAAGCTTTCTTT.

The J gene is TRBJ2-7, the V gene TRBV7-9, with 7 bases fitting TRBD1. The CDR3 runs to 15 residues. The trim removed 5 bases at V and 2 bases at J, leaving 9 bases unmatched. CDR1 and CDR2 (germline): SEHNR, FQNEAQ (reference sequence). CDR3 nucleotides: TGTGCCAGCAGCATTTGGGACAGACTCACCTACGAGCAGTACTTC. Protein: CASSIWDRLTYEQYF.

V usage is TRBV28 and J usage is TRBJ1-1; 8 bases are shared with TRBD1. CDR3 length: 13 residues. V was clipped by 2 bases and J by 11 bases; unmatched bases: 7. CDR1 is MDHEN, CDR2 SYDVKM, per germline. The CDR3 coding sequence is TGTGCCAGCAGTTTAAGGCAGGGGGCAGGGGCTTTCTTT. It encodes CASSLRQGAGAFF.

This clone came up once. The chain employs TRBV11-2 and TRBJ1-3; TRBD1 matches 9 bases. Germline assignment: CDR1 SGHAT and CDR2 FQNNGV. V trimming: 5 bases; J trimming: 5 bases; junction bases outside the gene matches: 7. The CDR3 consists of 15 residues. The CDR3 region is CASSLNRGLRNTIYF. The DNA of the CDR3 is TGTGCCAGCAGCCTAAACAGGGGGCTGAGAAACACCATATATTTT. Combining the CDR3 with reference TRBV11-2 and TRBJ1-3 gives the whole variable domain EAGVAQSPRYKIIEKRQSVAFWCNPISGHATLYWYQQILGQGPKLLIQFQNNGVVDDSQLPKDRFSAERLKGVDSTLKIQPAKLEDSAVYLCASSLNRGLRNTIYFGEGSWLTVV.

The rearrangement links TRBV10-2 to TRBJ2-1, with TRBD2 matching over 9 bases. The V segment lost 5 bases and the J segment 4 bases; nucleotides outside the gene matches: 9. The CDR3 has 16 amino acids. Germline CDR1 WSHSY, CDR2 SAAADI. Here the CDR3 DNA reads TGCGCCAGCAGTAAAAGGACTAGCGAGGGATACAATGAGCAGTTCTTC. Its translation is CASSKRTSEGYNEQFF.

The CDR3 reads CASSQVRTGGASGANVLTF. The DNA of the CDR3 is TGCGCCAGCAGCCAAGTTCGGACAGGGGGCGCCTCAGGGGCCAACGTCCTGACTTTC. The V and J genes are TRBV4-1 and TRBJ2-6; 11 bases are a match to TRBD1. This CDR3 is 19 amino acids long. The V gene's germline CDR1 is MGHRA and CDR2 YSYEKL. The J segment lost 4 bases and the V segment lost 1 base, leaving 9 bases of the junction unmatched.

For the CDR3, the DNA is TGCGCCAGCAGCTCAGGAGGCACTGAAGCTTTCTTT. The encoded protein is CASSSGGTEAFF. V usage is TRBV5-1 and J usage is TRBJ1-1; D is ambiguous. The germline V gene has CDR1 SGHRS and CDR2 YFSETQ. This CDR3 comprises 12 residues. The V end lost 3 bases, the J end lost 4 bases, and 7 bases lay between the germline ends.

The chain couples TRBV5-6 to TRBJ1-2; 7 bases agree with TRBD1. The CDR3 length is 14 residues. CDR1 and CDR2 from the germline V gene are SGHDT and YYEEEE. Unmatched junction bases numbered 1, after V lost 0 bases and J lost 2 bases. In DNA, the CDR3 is TGTGCCAGCAGCTTGGGGGACAGAAACTATGGCTACACCTTC. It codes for CASSLGDRNYGYTF.

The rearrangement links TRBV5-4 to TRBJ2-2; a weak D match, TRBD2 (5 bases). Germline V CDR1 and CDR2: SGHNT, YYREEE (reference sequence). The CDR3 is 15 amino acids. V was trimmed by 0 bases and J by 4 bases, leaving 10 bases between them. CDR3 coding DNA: TGTGCCAGCAGCTTGGATCGGACTGGCACCGGGGAGCTGTTTTTT. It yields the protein CASSLDRTGTGELFF.

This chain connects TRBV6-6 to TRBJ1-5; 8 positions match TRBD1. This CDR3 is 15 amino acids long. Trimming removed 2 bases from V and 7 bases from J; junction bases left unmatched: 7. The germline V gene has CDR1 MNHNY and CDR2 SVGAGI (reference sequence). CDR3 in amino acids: CASSYETGVRQPQHF. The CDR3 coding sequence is TGTGCCAGCAGTTACGAGACAGGGGTGCGACAGCCCCAGCATTTT.

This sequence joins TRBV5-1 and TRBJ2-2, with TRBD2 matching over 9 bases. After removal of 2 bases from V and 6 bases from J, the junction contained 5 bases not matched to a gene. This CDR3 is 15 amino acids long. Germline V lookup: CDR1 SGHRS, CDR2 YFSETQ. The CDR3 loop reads CASSLFTSGPGELFF. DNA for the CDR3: TGCGCCAGCAGCTTATTTACTAGCGGGCCCGGGGAGCTGTTTTTT.

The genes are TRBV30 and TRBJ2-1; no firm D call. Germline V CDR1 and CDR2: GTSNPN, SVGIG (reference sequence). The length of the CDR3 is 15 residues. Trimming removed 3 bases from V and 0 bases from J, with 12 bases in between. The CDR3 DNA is TGTGCCTGGAGCGCACCCCGAGGCTCCTACAATGAGCAGTTCTTC. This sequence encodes CAWSAPRGSYNEQFF.

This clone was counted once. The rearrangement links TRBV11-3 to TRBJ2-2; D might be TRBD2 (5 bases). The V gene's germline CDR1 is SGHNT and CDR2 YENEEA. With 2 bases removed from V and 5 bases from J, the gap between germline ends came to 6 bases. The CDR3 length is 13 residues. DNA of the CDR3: TGTGCCAGCAGCTTAAGGACTACCGGGGAGCTGTTTTTT. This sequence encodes CASSLRTTGELFF.

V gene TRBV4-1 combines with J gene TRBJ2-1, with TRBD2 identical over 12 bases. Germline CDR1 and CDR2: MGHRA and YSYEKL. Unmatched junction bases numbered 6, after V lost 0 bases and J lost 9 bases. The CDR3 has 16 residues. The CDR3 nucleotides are TGCGCCAGCAGCCAAGAGCTAGCGGGGGGGTGGGGTGAGCAGTTCTTC. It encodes CASSQELAGGWGEQFF.

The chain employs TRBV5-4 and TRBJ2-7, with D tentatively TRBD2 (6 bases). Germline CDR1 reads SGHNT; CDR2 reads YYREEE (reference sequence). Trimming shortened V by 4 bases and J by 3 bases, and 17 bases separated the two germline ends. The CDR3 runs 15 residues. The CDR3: CASSPESGPYYEQYF. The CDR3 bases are TGTGCCAGCAGCCCGGAAAGCGGGCCCTACTACGAGCAGTACTTC.

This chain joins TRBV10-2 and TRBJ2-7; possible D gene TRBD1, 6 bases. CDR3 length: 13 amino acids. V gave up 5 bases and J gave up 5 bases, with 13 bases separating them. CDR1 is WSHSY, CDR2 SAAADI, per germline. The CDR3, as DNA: TGCGCCAGCAGTCTACAACAGGGCGACGAGCAGTACTTC. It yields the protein CASSLQQGDEQYF.